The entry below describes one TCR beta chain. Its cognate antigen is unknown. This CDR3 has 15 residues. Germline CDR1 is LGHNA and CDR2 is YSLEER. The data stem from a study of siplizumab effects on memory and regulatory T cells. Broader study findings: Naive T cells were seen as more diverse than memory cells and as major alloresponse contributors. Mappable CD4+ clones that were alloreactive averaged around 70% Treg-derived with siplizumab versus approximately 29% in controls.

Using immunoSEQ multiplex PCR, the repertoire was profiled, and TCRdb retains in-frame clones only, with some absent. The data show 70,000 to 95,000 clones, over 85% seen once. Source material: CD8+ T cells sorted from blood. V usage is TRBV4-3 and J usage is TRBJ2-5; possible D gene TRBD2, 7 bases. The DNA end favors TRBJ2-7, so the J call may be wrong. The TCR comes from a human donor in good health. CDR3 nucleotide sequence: TGCGCCAGCAGCCAAGGGAGGGGGGGCTCCTACGAGCAGTACTTC. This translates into CASSQGRGGSYEQYF.